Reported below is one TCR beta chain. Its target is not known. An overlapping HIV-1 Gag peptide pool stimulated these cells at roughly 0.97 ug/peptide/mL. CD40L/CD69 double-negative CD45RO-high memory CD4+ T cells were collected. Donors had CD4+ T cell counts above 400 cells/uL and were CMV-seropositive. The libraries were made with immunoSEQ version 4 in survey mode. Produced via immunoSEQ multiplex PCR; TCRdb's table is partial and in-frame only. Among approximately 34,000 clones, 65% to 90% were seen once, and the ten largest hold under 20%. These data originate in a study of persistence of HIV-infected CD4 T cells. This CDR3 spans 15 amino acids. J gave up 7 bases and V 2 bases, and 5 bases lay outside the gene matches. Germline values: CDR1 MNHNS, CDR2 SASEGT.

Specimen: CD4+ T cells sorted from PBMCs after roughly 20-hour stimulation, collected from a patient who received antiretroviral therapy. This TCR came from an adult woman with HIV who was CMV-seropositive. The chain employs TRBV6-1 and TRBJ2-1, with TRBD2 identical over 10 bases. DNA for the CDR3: TGTGCCAGCAGTGAACTAGCGGGAGCTGTGAATGAGCAGTTCTTC. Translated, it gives CASSELAGAVNEQFF.